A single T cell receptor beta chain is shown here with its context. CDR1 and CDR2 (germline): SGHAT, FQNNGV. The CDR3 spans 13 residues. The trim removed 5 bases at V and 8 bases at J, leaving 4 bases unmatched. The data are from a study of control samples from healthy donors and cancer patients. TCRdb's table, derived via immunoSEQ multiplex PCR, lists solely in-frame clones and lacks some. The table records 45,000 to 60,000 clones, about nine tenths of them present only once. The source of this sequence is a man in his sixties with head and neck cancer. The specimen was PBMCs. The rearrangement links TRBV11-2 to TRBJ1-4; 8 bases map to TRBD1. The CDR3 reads CASSGNRGEKLFF. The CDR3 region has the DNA TGTGCCAGCAGCGGAAACAGGGGGGAAAAACTGTTTTTT.